This T cell receptor beta chain was captured in a study of vaccination and CD4 T cells after COVID-19. Study-wide background: Post-COVID samples had a sampling time that fell a median approximately 93 days after diagnosis (range 35 to 161). Overlapping spike peptides of SARS-CoV-2, HCoV-NL63, HCoV-OC43 and HCoV-229E stimulated the cells.

The CDR3 is made up of 15 amino acids. V shed 8 bases, J shed 0 bases, and the junction held 8 bases outside the gene matches. Germline V gene data show CDR1 as MNHNS and CDR2 as SASEGT. Treatment of the sample: approximately nine-day PBMC culture with coronavirus spike peptide pools or control peptides (ViraFEST assay). ViraFEST used peptide pools to expand antigen-specific T cells before TCR sequencing. PCR-confirmed positives ranged from March to December 2020, preceding US Alpha, Beta and Delta variants. This clonotype was detected a few times. Its antigen remains unknown. The Oncomine TCR Beta short-read assay was what sequenced the DNA obtained from cultured CD4+ T cells. From the PCR reads, TCRdb called clonotypes with MiXCR, one entry per CDR3 protein. Altogether some 15,000 distinct CDR3 sequences are present, around 56% being singletons, with the ten largest covering roughly 7%.

This clonotype originated in a human donor who had recovered from COVID-19. The gene calls are TRBV6-1 and TRBJ2-3, with 7 bases aligning to TRBD2. Sequencing input: CD4+ T cells from blood, cultured in vitro. CDR3 loop: CASPGLSLSTDTQYF. Written as DNA, the CDR3 is TGTGCCAGCCCGGGACTATCTCTCAGCACAGATACGCAGTATTTT.